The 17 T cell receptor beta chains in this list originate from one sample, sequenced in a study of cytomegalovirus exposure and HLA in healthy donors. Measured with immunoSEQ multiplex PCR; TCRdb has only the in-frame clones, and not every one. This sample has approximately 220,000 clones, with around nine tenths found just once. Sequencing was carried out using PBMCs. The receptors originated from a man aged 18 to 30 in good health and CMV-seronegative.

The DNA for the CDR3 is TGTGCCAGCAGGGACAGGGGAATAGGCTATGGCTACACCTTC. Translating it yields CASRDRGIGYGYTF. This chain links TRBV28 with TRBJ1-2, with 9 bases matching TRBD1. The CDR3 totals 14 residues. Trimming cost V 6 bases and J 4 bases; bases outside gene matches: 6. Germline V lookup: CDR1 MDHEN, CDR2 SYDVKM.

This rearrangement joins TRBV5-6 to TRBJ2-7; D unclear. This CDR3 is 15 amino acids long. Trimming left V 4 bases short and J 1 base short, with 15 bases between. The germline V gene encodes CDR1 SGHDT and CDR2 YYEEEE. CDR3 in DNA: TGTGCCAGCAGCCCGGTGGGCGACGGATCCTACGAGCAGTACTTC. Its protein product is CASSPVGDGSYEQYF. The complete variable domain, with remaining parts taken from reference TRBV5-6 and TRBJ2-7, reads DAGVTQSPTHLIKTRGQQVTLRCSPKSGHDTVSWYQQALGQGPQFIFQYYEEEERQRGNFPDRFSGHQFPNYSSELNVNALLLGDSALYLCASSPVGDGSYEQYFGPGTRLTVT.

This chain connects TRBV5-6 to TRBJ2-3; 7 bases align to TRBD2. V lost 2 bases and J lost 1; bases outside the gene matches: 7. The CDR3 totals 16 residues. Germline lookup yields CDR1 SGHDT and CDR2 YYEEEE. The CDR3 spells CASSFRPGLRTDTQYF. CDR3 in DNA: TGTGCCAGCAGCTTTAGGCCGGGACTACGCACAGATACGCAGTATTTT.

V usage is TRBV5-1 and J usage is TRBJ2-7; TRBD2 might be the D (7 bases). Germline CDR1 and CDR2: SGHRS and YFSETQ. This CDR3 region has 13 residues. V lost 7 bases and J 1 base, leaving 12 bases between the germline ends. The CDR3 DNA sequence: TGCGCCAGCTCCGGGGGGCCTTCCTACGAGCAGTACTTC. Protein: CASSGGPSYEQYF.

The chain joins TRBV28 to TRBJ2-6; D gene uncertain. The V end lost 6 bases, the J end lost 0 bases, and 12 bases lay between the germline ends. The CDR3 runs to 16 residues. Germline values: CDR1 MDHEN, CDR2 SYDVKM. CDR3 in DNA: TGTGCCAGCAGCCAAGAGGCATTCTCTGGGGCCAACGTCCTGACTTTC. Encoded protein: CASSQEAFSGANVLTF.

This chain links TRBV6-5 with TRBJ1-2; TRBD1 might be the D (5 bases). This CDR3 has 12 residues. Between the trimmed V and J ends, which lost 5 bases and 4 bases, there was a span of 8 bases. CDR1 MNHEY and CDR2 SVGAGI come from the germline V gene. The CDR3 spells CASSPDSYGYTF. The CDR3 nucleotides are TGTGCCAGCAGTCCAGACAGCTATGGCTACACCTTC.

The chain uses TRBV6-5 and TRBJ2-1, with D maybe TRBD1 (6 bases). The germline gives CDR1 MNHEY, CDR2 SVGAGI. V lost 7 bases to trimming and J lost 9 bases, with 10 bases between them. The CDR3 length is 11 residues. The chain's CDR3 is CASNQGPEQFF. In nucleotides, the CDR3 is TGTGCCAGCAACCAGGGGCCTGAGCAGTTCTTC.

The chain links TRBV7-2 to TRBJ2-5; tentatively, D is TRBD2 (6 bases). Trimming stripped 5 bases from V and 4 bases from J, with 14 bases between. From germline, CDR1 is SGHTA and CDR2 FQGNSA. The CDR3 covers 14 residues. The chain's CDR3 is CASSQGRGAETQYF. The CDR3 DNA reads TGTGCCAGCAGCCAGGGACGCGGGGCAGAGACCCAGTACTTC.

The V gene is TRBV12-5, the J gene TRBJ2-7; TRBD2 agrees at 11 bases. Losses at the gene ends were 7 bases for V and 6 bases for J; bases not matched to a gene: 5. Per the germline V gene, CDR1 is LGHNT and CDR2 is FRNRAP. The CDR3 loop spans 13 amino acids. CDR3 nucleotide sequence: TGTGCTAGTGTGCCTAGCGGGAGGCGCGAGCAGTACTTC. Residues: CASVPSGRREQYF.

The CDR3 is CASTAAGANVLTF. The CDR3 DNA reads as TGTGCCAGTACAGCAGCTGGGGCCAACGTCCTGACTTTC. The rearrangement uses TRBV27 and TRBJ2-6, with D uncertain. This CDR3 is built from 13 residues. Per the germline V gene, CDR1 is MNHEY and CDR2 is SMNVEV (reference sequence). The V gene lost 9 bases and the J gene lost 2 bases, with 8 bases spanning the gap.

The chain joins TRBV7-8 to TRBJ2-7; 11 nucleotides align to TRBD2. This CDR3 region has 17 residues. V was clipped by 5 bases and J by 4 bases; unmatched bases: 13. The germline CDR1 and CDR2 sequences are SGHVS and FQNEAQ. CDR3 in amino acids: CASSALLAGDSLYEQYF. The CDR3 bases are TGTGCCAGCAGCGCATTACTAGCGGGGGATAGTTTATACGAGCAGTACTTC. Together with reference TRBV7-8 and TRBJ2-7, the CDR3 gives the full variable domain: GAGVSQSPRYKVAKRGQDVALRCDPISGHVSLFWYQQALGQGPEFLTYFQNEAQLDKSGLPSDRFFAERPEGSVSTLKIQRTQQEDSAVYLCASSALLAGDSLYEQYFGPGTRLTVT.

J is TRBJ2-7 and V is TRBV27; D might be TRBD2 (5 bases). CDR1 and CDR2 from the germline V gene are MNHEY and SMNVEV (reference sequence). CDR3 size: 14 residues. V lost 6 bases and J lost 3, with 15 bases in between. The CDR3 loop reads CASSYRAGGYEQYF. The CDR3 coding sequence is TGTGCCAGCAGCTACCGGGCCGGAGGCTACGAGCAGTACTTC.

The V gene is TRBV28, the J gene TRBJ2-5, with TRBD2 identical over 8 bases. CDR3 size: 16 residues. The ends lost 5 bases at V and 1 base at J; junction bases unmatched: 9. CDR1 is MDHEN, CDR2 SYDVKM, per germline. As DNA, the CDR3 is TGTGCCAGCAGTAGTCTCGGGAGGGGAAGCCAAGAGACCCAGTACTTC. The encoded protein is CASSSLGRGSQETQYF.

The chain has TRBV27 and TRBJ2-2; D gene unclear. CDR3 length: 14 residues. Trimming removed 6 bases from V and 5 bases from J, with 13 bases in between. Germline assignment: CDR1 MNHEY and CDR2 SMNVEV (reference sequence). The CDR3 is CASSPLIPTGELFF. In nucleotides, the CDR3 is TGTGCCAGCAGCCCTCTAATCCCAACCGGGGAGCTGTTTTTT.

The DNA of the CDR3 is TGTGCCAGCAGCACAGACAGGGGCTCTGAAGCTTTCTTT. This translates into CASSTDRGSEAFF. The chain combines TRBV7-3 with TRBJ1-1, with 8 bases matching TRBD1. This CDR3 is built from 13 residues. The trim removed 5 bases at V and 6 bases at J, leaving 5 bases unmatched. Germline assignment: CDR1 SGHTA and CDR2 FQGTGA.

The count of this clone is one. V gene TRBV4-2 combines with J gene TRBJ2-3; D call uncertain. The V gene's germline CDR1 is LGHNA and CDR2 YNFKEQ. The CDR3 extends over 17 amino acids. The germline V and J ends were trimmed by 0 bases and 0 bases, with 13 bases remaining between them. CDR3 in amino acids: CASSQDKLGASTDTQYF. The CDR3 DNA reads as TGTGCCAGCAGCCAAGATAAGCTTGGAGCTAGCACAGATACGCAGTATTTT.

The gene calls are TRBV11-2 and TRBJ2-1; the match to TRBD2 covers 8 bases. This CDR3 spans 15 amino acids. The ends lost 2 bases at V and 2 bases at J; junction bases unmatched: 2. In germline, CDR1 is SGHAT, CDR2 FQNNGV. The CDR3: CASSLPGGTYNEQFF. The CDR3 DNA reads TGTGCCAGCAGCTTACCGGGGGGGACCTACAATGAGCAGTTCTTC.